What follows is one T cell receptor beta chain and its context. These data come from a study of control samples from healthy donors and cancer patients. There are 13 residues in the CDR3. CDR1 is SGHTA and CDR2 is FQGTGA in the germline V gene. V gave up 6 bases and J gave up 4 bases, with 10 bases separating them. Clones were read by immunoSEQ multiplex PCR, and TCRdb kept only the in-frame ones, dropping some. The sample lists fewer than 130,000 clones; roughly 88% were seen once. The chain recombines TRBV7-3 with TRBJ1-5, with a tentative D call TRBD1 (6 bases). The receptor was derived from a woman aged 55 to 70 with lung cancer. The sequencing input was PBMCs. Here the CDR3 DNA reads TGTGCCAGCAGTCTTACAGGGAATCAGCCCCAGCATTTT. It is translated as CASSLTGNQPQHF.